The following is a T cell receptor (beta chain) sequence with its context. Its antigen is not identified. The sample is drawn from a study of molecular identifiers for immune sequencing clone quantification. Whole-study results and caveats: Clones above 20 RNA copies held over 99% of effector molecules, under 1% in naive cells. In a background of over 750,000 naive cells, spiked Jurkat TCR RNA from one cell was reportedly detectable.

Based on a CD8+CD4-CCR7+CD45RA+ profile, naive CD8 T cells were sorted. Preparation of the bulk TCR libraries relied on previously described methods and listed TCR primers. Via MiXCR, TCRdb re-called the PCR reads, giving one row per CDR3 protein. The table has about 630,000 distinct CDR3 sequences, about 25% seen once; the top ten hold 0.7% to 0.95%. The specimen was naive CD8+ T cells from blood, with Jurkat cell RNA spiked in. Subset denoted: FACS-sorted CD8+CD4-CCR7+CD45RA+ naive T cells. The receptor comes from a human donor in good health. Some libraries in this study had Jurkat cell RNA spiked in.

CDR3 protein: CASSPSGQPITDTQYF. DNA of the CDR3: TGCGCCAGCAGCCCCTCGGGACAACCGATCACAGATACGCAGTATTTT. This chain links TRBV5-1 with TRBJ2-3, with D tentatively TRBD1 (6 bases). This CDR3 comprises 16 residues. V lost 4 bases and J lost 2, with 17 bases in between. Germline CDR1 SGHRS, CDR2 YFSETQ.